This is a list of T cell receptor beta chains from one sample in a study of blood T cell repertoires in COVID-19. Libraries were prepared by immunoSEQ multiplex PCR; TCRdb keeps only in-frame clonotypes and omits some of them. The sample includes some 220,000 clones, 65% to 90% of them seen just once. Source material: peripheral blood. These receptors came from a woman in her seventies with COVID-19, enrolled during active disease. CDR3s leave out the opening cysteine and the closing phenylalanine or tryptophan.

V	length	CDR3
TRBV6-2/TRBV6-3	15	ASSYSITRKGSYEQY
TRBV5-1	11	ASSRGQGTEAF
TRBV5-1	13	ASSLGDRANQPQH
TRBV2	15	ASRPHTSGFSPGELF
TRBV27	11	ASGRWGADTQY
TRBV24-1	9	ATSVGDEQY
TRBV7-6	14	ASSPQTSGGAGEQY
TRBV7-9	14	ASSLVGGERGNTIY
TRBV7-2	11	ASSPRQTHGYT
TRBV6-5	10	ASSPSSGELF
TRBV5-8	14	ASSLGGISSYNEQF
TRBV4-2	14	ASSILGAAANYGYT
TRBV7-2	12	ASSLMRAEETQY
TRBV7-2	13	ASSLDRYFSYEQY
TRBV7-2	13	ASSLGEVGANVLT
TRBV7-8	13	ASSLAGARERGYT
TRBV15	13	ATTRDRGKNTEAF
TRBV5-1	12	ASSSQGTNEKLF
TRBV5-1	13	ASSQSGTGRDEQY
TRBV7-2	11	ASSRLRGSPLH
TRBV5-1	13	ASRAGTSGNDEQF
TRBV21-1	14	ASSKDREGASTEAF
TRBV5-1	11	ASSLTDNYGYT
TRBV10-3	11	ATQTSGVDTQY
TRBV28	12	ASNQGDGYQPQH
TRBV7-2	16	ASSLGPGTGTLGNTIY
TRBV7-2	16	ASSFPPGQGYSNQPQH
TRBV4-1	17	ASSLLQDDRGGLNTEAF
TRBV19	14	ASSTLTGALPYEQY
TRBV29-1	12	SVSYGQGKDGYT
TRBV5-4	14	ASNPPGKEANYGYT
TRBV19	13	ASSTGGTGAEKLF
TRBV5-1	11	ASSLTGVTEAF
TRBV6-2/TRBV6-3	11	ASSYENRVGYT
TRBV2	11	ASSEGRGQPQH
TRBV19	12	ASSPGLGGNEQF
TRBV5-6	11	ASSPGTGGSAF
TRBV4-1	13	ASSQRQDRNYGYT
TRBV29-1	11	SVSRGQNTEAF
TRBV11-3	15	ASSLDSKTDLTDTQY
TRBV5-1	12	ASSLAQMNTEAF
TRBV6-5	13	ASSYGGREVYGYT
TRBV19	13	ASSIIGTGSNEQF
TRBV30	11	AWSPPPEDGYT
TRBV7-2	14	ASSAGPRDRKETQY
TRBV16	13	ASSQSVRSNYGYT
TRBV30	9	AWSVRSEQF
TRBV19	14	ASSMGRGGRMNEQY